The sample holds many counts of the clone carrying this T cell receptor (beta chain). The antigen is unknown. V was pared by 10 bases and J by 6 bases, with 15 bases of the junction left unmatched. The CDR3 covers 14 residues. Germline-derived CDR1 and CDR2 are SNHLY and FYNNEI. This entry belongs to a study of T cells in Graves' hyperthyroidism and ophthalmopathy. Study-wide results and caveats: Blood samples included most of the expanded thyroid clonotypes exceeding 0.001.

TCR beta CDR3 regions were amplified from RNA. First-round RT-PCR targeting the TCR CDR3 was performed with the HTBI primer set. TCRdb re-derived calls from the multiplex PCR reads in MiXCR, one entry per CDR3 protein. In the table there are hundreds of thousands of distinct CDR3 sequences, 14% of which are singletons. Researchers defined stable Graves' hyperthyroidism as no ophthalmopathy progression within 18 months. The study enrolled patients aged 18 to 65 with newly diagnosed hyperthyroidism of under 2 months' duration. The clonotype originates from a woman between 18 and 29 years old with Graves' hyperthyroidism. What was sequenced was blood. The chain joins TRBV2 to TRBJ2-7; 7 bases line up with TRBD2. The CDR3 sequence is CATARTRLFFEQYF. The CDR3 region has the DNA TGTGCCACGGCCCGGACTAGGCTGTTCTTCGAGCAGTACTTC. The full variable domain, with the rest looked up from reference TRBV2 and TRBJ2-7, is EPEVTQTPSHQVTQMGQEVILRCVPISNHLYFYWYRQILGQKVEFLVSFYNNEISEKSEIFDDQFSVERPDGSNFTLKIRSTKLEDSAMYFCATARTRLFFEQYFGPGTRLTVT.